This T cell receptor beta chain came from a study of CD8 T cells in ankylosing spondylitis. MiXCR, applied by TCRdb to the 5' RACE reads, yields one record per CDR3 protein. Here the sample spans 340,000 or so distinct CDR3 sequences, under 15% being singletons. The table lists this clonotype with a few counts. Its antigen is not known. Study-wide findings and caveats: Researchers reportedly found disease-linked clones significantly enriched in matched ankylosing spondylitis synovial fluid. CD8+ cells made up the disease-linked clones, which were relatively rare in peripheral blood.

The CDR3 totals 14 residues. Germline-derived CDR1 and CDR2 are KGHSH and LQKENI. Trimming stripped 0 bases from V and 8 bases from J, with 13 bases between. The chain is built from TRBV18 and TRBJ1-2; D remains unclear. The source is a male donor with ankylosing spondylitis or in good health (not recorded which). The sequenced material came from blood, either unsorted or a sorted T cell fraction (not recorded which). CDR3 nucleotides: TGTGCCAGCTCACCACCCAGCGGTATTGGCGGCTACACCTTC. Translated, it gives CASSPPSGIGGYTF.